A selection of T cell receptor beta chains follows, all from one sample in a study of cytomegalovirus exposure and HLA in healthy donors. Measured with immunoSEQ multiplex PCR; TCRdb has only the in-frame clones, and not every one. The top ten clones hold about 2.6% of a sample with approximately 190,000 clones, approximately 84% of them seen once. The sequenced sample was PBMCs. The receptors originated from a woman in her forties or fifties in good health and CMV-seropositive. CDR3s include the opening cysteine and the closing phenylalanine or tryptophan. The D gene is left open where the match is weak. Only part of the rows carry a size: once, few, many, or a class if the clone is expanded.

D gene: .; J gene: TRBJ1-1; clone size: .; V gene: TRBV6-1; CDR3 DNA: TGTGCCAGCAGTGACAGGGAGGCGAACACTGAAGCTTTCTTT; CDR3 protein: CASSDREANTEAFF
D gene: TRBD1; J gene: TRBJ1-1; clone size: .; V gene: TRBV2; CDR3 DNA: TGTGCCAGCACCCCCTCCACAGGGGGCGGCACTGAAGCTTTCTTT; CDR3 protein: CASTPSTGGGTEAFF
D gene: .; J gene: TRBJ2-5; clone size: .; V gene: TRBV6-1; CDR3 DNA: TGTGCCAGCAGTGAGACCCGGGGAGGAGAGACCCAGTACTTC; CDR3 protein: CASSETRGGETQYF
D gene: TRBD2; J gene: TRBJ2-3; clone size: once; V gene: TRBV7-9; CDR3 DNA: TGTGCCAGCAGCTCAGTTGGGACTAGCGGTTTTAGCACAGATACGCAGTATTTT; CDR3 protein: CASSSVGTSGFSTDTQYF
D gene: TRBD1; J gene: TRBJ2-3; clone size: .; V gene: TRBV5-1; CDR3 DNA: TGCGCCAGCAGCTTGGGACAGGGCCCCACAGATACGCAGTATTTT; CDR3 protein: CASSLGQGPTDTQYF
D gene: .; J gene: TRBJ1-2; clone size: .; V gene: TRBV2; CDR3 DNA: TGTGCCAGCAGTGGGGATGGGGGGTACAACTATGGCTACACCTTC; CDR3 protein: CASSGDGGYNYGYTF
D gene: .; J gene: TRBJ2-7; clone size: .; V gene: TRBV6-6; CDR3 DNA: TGTGCCAGCAGTTACGGGCCAGCCTACGAGCAGTACTTC; CDR3 protein: CASSYGPAYEQYF
D gene: TRBD1; J gene: TRBJ2-7; clone size: .; V gene: TRBV10-3; CDR3 DNA: TGTGCCATCAATGTAACCCCAGACAGGGAGAACGAGCAGTACTTC; CDR3 protein: CAINVTPDRENEQYF
D gene: TRBD1; J gene: TRBJ2-5; clone size: .; V gene: TRBV2; CDR3 DNA: TGTGCCAGCAGTGGGACAGGGATGGGACAAGAGACCCAGTACTTC; CDR3 protein: CASSGTGMGQETQYF
D gene: TRBD1; J gene: TRBJ1-3; clone size: .; V gene: TRBV9; CDR3 DNA: TGTGCCAGCAGCTCGGGACAGGACTCTGGAGACACCATACATTTT; CDR3 protein: CASSSGQDSGDTIHF
D gene: TRBD1; J gene: TRBJ1-4; clone size: .; V gene: TRBV5-1; CDR3 DNA: TGCGCCAGCAGCTTAAGACAGGGATCTAATGAAAAACTGTTTTTT; CDR3 protein: CASSLRQGSNEKLFF
D gene: .; J gene: TRBJ2-7; clone size: .; V gene: TRBV7-8; CDR3 DNA: TGTGCCAGCAGCTTTGGGGGCGGGAGCGAGCAGTACTTC; CDR3 protein: CASSFGGGSEQYF
D gene: TRBD1; J gene: TRBJ1-5; clone size: .; V gene: TRBV6-4; CDR3 DNA: TGTGCCAGCAGTGACGCGGACAGGGGGGAGGTGGACAATCAGCCCCAGCATTTT; CDR3 protein: CASSDADRGEVDNQPQHF
D gene: .; J gene: TRBJ1-2; clone size: .; V gene: TRBV5-1; CDR3 DNA: TGCGCCAGCAGCTTGGTGGGTCGGAGGGGCTATGGCTACACCTTC; CDR3 protein: CASSLVGRRGYGYTF
D gene: .; J gene: TRBJ2-5; clone size: .; V gene: TRBV19; CDR3 DNA: TGTGCCAGTAGTATAAATCGGGGGGAGACCCAGTACTTC; CDR3 protein: CASSINRGETQYF
D gene: .; J gene: TRBJ2-7; clone size: .; V gene: TRBV5-4; CDR3 DNA: TGTGCCAGCAGCCCGTCGCGGGACGGCTACGAGCAGTACTTC; CDR3 protein: CASSPSRDGYEQYF
D gene: .; J gene: TRBJ1-5; clone size: .; V gene: TRBV5-5; CDR3 DNA: TGTGCCAGCATCAAGGACAGTGTTGGGCCCCAGCATTTT; CDR3 protein: CASIKDSVGPQHF
D gene: TRBD1; J gene: TRBJ2-7; clone size: .; V gene: TRBV11-2; CDR3 DNA: TGTGCCAGCAGCTCGCAAACGAGGACAGGAGAGTACGAGCAGTACTTC; CDR3 protein: CASSSQTRTGEYEQYF